One sample yielded the 9 T cell receptor beta chains listed below, sequenced in a study of blood T cell repertoires in COVID-19. TCRdb keeps only in-frame clones here, not all; method: immunoSEQ multiplex PCR. The table records 45,000 to 60,000 clones, roughly 86% of them present only once. The source material was peripheral blood. The receptors were sampled from a man between 60 and 70 years old with active or convalescent COVID-19.

The genes are TRBV28 and TRBJ1-2; 9 nucleotides align to TRBD1. V was clipped by 6 bases and J by 4 bases; unmatched bases: 3. The CDR3 loop spans 13 amino acids. In germline, CDR1 is MDHEN, CDR2 SYDVKM. The CDR3 DNA follows: TGTGCCAGCAGCCCGGGACAGGGCTATGGCTACACCTTC. Translated, it gives CASSPGQGYGYTF.

This rearrangement joins TRBV27 to TRBJ2-7; D gene uncertain. Trimming removed 6 bases from V and 6 bases from J, with 15 bases in between. Per germline, CDR1 MNHEY and CDR2 SMNVEV (reference sequence). The CDR3 extends over 13 amino acids. CDR3 amino acids: CASSARLTIEQYF. Here the CDR3 DNA reads TGTGCCAGCAGCGCTCGACTTACGATCGAGCAGTACTTC.

The V call is TRBV7-2, the J call TRBJ2-5; 11 positions agree with TRBD2. The V segment lost 5 bases and the J segment 4 bases; nucleotides outside the gene matches: 9. Germline lookup yields CDR1 SGHTA and CDR2 FQGNSA. The CDR3 consists of 16 residues. CDR3 sequence: CASSMAPTSGGETQYF. In DNA, the CDR3 is TGTGCCAGCAGCATGGCCCCAACTAGCGGGGGAGAGACCCAGTACTTC.

The chain uses TRBV19 and TRBJ2-1, with TRBD2 matching 13 bases. Trimming cost V 9 bases and J 7 bases; bases outside gene matches: 6. This CDR3 has 14 residues. Germline values: CDR1 LNHDA, CDR2 SQIVND (reference sequence). In DNA, the CDR3 is TGTGCCAGCACTACTAGCGGGGGGGTGAATGAGCAGTTCTTC. This encodes CASTTSGGVNEQFF.

Concerning this clone itself: Other DNA sequences in this specimen translate into the identical CDR3. This chain joins TRBV6-1 and TRBJ1-1; 9 bases are shared with TRBD1. CDR3 length equals 15 residues. Germline lookup yields CDR1 MNHNS and CDR2 SASEGT. The J segment lost 3 bases and the V segment lost 0 bases, leaving 2 bases of the junction unmatched. The CDR3 DNA is TGTGCCAGCAGTGAAGCGGGGACAGGGTACACTGAAGCTTTCTTT. Translated: CASSEAGTGYTEAFF.

A few counts support this clone. V and J are TRBV12-3 or TRBV12-4 and TRBJ1-1, with 7 bases identical to TRBD1. This CDR3 has 12 amino acids. The J segment lost 6 bases and the V segment lost 7 bases, leaving 5 bases of the junction unmatched. The CDR3 spells CASTSGGSEAFF. CDR3 DNA sequence: TGTGCCAGCACCTCAGGGGGGTCTGAAGCTTTCTTT.

The chain couples TRBV2 to TRBJ1-4, with a tentative D call TRBD1 (5 bases). Trimming pared 4 bases from V and 8 bases from J, leaving 20 bases between. Per germline, CDR1 SNHLY and CDR2 FYNNEI. This CDR3 is 16 amino acids long. CDR3 in amino acids: CASSAGAGWLREKLFF. The CDR3 nucleotides read TGTGCCAGCAGTGCCGGGGCGGGGTGGTTGAGGGAAAAACTGTTTTTT.

The gene calls are TRBV27 and TRBJ2-2, with D perhaps matching TRBD2 (6 bases). This CDR3 contains 14 residues. V gave up 6 bases and J gave up 5 bases, with 13 bases separating them. CDR1 and CDR2 from the germline V gene are MNHEY and SMNVEV (reference sequence). CDR3: CASRRGGVTGELFF. CDR3 DNA sequence: TGTGCCAGCAGACGAGGAGGGGTTACCGGGGAGCTGTTTTTT.

The V and J genes are TRBV15 and TRBJ1-5, with D possibly being TRBD1 (5 bases). The V gene lost 0 bases and the J gene lost 4 bases, with 13 bases spanning the gap. The CDR3 is 16 amino acids. CDR1 and CDR2 (germline): LNHNV, YYDKDF (reference sequence). The CDR3 DNA is TGTGCCACCAGCAGAGATCTGGGGCAGAGTAATCAGCCCCAGCATTTT. It codes for CATSRDLGQSNQPQHF.